Following are 30 T cell receptor beta chains from one sample sequenced in a study of regulatory T cells in long-lasting Graves disease. Arm-PCR with iRepertoire HTBI primers amplified the CDR3 regions for these TCR beta libraries. TCRdb re-analysed the multiplex PCR reads in MiXCR, keeping a single row per CDR3 protein. The sample gives 450,000 to 600,000 distinct CDR3 sequences, approximately 13% of which show up once; roughly 10% is in the top ten. Time point defined: newly diagnosed GD, antithyroid drugs for less than 3 months. Preparation of the TCR library used RNA extracted from PBMCs. The same data also contributed to another study, on T cells in Graves' hyperthyroidism and ophthalmopathy.

Here the sequenced sample was peripheral blood mononuclear cells (PBMCs), taken at new diagnosis, from a patient treated with antithyroid drugs. All receptors come from a man aged 25 to 40 with Graves disease.

This clonotype was seen many times. The rearrangement uses TRBV11-2 and TRBJ2-1, with D possibly matching TRBD1 (6 bases). Germline V gene sequence: CDR1 SGHAT, CDR2 FQNNGV. V lost 5 bases and J lost 0, with 8 bases in between. This CDR3 contains 14 residues. CDR3 DNA sequence: TGTGCCAGCAGCGAACAGGGCTCCTACAATGAGCAGTTCTTC. This translates into CASSEQGSYNEQFF.

In its sample, this clonotype was seen many times. The V call is TRBV30, the J call TRBJ2-1; 7 nucleotides agree with TRBD2. The ends lost 7 bases at V and 7 bases at J; junction bases unmatched: 7. The CDR3 length is 12 residues. Per germline, CDR1 GTSNPN and CDR2 SVGIG (reference sequence). The CDR3, as DNA: TGTGCCTTCCGGCCTAGCGGTAATGAGCAGTTCTTC. Translated: CAFRPSGNEQFF.

V usage is TRBV4-2 and J usage is TRBJ2-1; 9 bases fit TRBD2. Germline CDR1 reads LGHNA; CDR2 reads YNFKEQ. Trimming at V came to 4 bases and at J to 6 bases, leaving 10 bases not matched to a gene. The CDR3 is made up of 16 amino acids. The CDR3 coding sequence is TGTGCCAGCAGCCCGGCGGAGCTAGCGGGAATCAATGAGCAGTTCTTC. Translating gives CASSPAELAGINEQFF.

The genes are TRBV18 and TRBJ2-1; D might be TRBD2 (6 bases). The V and J ends lost 8 bases and 0 bases respectively, with 17 bases between them. CDR1 is KGHSH, CDR2 LQKENI, per germline. The CDR3 contains 16 residues. CDR3 amino acids: CASTFARGGSYNEQFF. The CDR3 nucleotides are TGTGCCAGCACCTTTGCGCGGGGTGGCTCCTACAATGAGCAGTTCTTC.

This clonotype came up many times. This chain joins TRBV5-1 and TRBJ2-3; a weak D match, TRBD2 (6 bases). The germline V gene encodes CDR1 SGHRS and CDR2 YFSETQ. Trimming pared 0 bases from V and 5 bases from J, leaving 13 bases between. The CDR3 runs 15 residues. As DNA, the CDR3 is TGCGCCAGCAGCTTGGACGGGAGAGGAGAAGATACGCAGTATTTT. This codes for CASSLDGRGEDTQYF.

This clonotype has a count of ten or more. The chain carries TRBV2 and TRBJ1-5; D gene uncertain. V lost 6 bases to trimming and J lost 4 bases, with 13 bases between them. The CDR3 length is 14 residues. Per germline, CDR1 SNHLY and CDR2 FYNNEI. The CDR3 protein is CASSLSGRNQPQHF. CDR3 DNA: TGTGCCAGCAGCTTGTCCGGGAGGAATCAGCCCCAGCATTTT.

This clonotype is a singleton in its sample. It differs at one base from a far larger clone, so likely a read error. Because the CDR3 is missing its conserved closing phenylalanine or tryptophan, this is likely a read error. V and J are TRBV28 and TRBJ2-7, with TRBD2 matching 7 bases. After removal of 8 bases from V and 3 bases from J, the junction contained 10 bases not matched to a gene. The CDR3 is made up of 14 amino acids. In germline, CDR1 is MDHEN, CDR2 SYDVKM. The CDR3 DNA reads TGTGCCAGCGGCATAGCGGGCGGCGGCTACGAGCAGTACTCC. Protein sequence: CASGIAGGGYEQYS.

This clonotype was counted only a few times. This chain connects TRBV3-1 to TRBJ2-6, with D possibly TRBD1 on 6 matching bases. The CDR3 has 17 residues. Between the trimmed V and J ends, which lost 5 bases and 0 bases, there was a span of 14 bases. Germline CDR1 and CDR2: LGHDT and YNNKEL (reference sequence). CDR3 DNA sequence: TGTGCCAGCAGCTTCGGGACACCTCCCTCTGGGGCCAACGTCCTGACTTTC. Translation gives CASSFGTPPSGANVLTF. The complete variable domain, with remaining parts taken from reference TRBV3-1 and TRBJ2-6, reads DTAVSQTPKYLVTQMGNDKSIKCEQNLGHDTMYWYKQDSKKFLKIMFSYNNKELIINETVPNRFSPKSPDKAHLNLHINSLELGDSAVYFCASSFGTPPSGANVLTFGAGSRLTVL.

This clonotype was picked up a small number of times. V usage is TRBV6-1 and J usage is TRBJ1-2; no reliable D call. Looked up from germline, CDR1 is MNHNS and CDR2 is SASEGT. Trimming stripped 4 bases from V and 4 bases from J, with 4 bases between. CDR3 length equals 11 residues. CDR3 nucleotide sequence: TGTGCCAGCAGTGGGATCTATGGCTACACCTTC. Encoded protein: CASSGIYGYTF.

This clonotype was seen repeatedly, ten times or more. The chain is built from TRBV12-3 or TRBV12-4 and TRBJ2-1; TRBD1 aligns across 7 bases. The J segment lost 7 bases and the V segment lost 3 bases, leaving 15 bases of the junction unmatched. The CDR3 sequence is 17 residues long. The CDR3, as DNA: TGTGCCAGCAGTTTCCAGCCCGGGACAGATTTGAAGAATGAGCAGTTCTTC. This codes for CASSFQPGTDLKNEQFF.

This clonotype has ten or more counts. The chain has TRBV6-1 and TRBJ2-3; D gene unclear. CDR3 size: 15 residues. Trimming took 1 base from V and 1 from J, leaving 9 bases between them. CDR1 is MNHNS, CDR2 SASEGT, per germline. As DNA, the CDR3 is TGTGCCAGCAGTGAAGACCCAGCAGGCACAGATACGCAGTATTTT. Its protein is CASSEDPAGTDTQYF.

This clonotype was seen ten or more times. The chain combines TRBV6-1 with TRBJ2-1; 9 bases are a match to TRBD2. The CDR3 loop spans 15 amino acids. The germline V gene has CDR1 MNHNS and CDR2 SASEGT. V was clipped by 5 bases and J by 4 bases; unmatched bases: 6. The CDR3 region is CASSRLAGFYNEQFF. DNA for the CDR3: TGTGCCAGCAGTCGCCTAGCGGGATTTTACAATGAGCAGTTCTTC.

The J gene is TRBJ2-7, the V gene TRBV27, with D unclear. Deletions cut 8 bases from V and 7 bases from J, with 21 bases between. Per germline, CDR1 MNHEY and CDR2 SMNVEV (reference sequence). The CDR3 contains 14 residues. CDR3 sequence reads: CASAPRALLQEQYF. The CDR3 DNA sequence: TGTGCCAGCGCCCCGAGAGCGCTACTCCAAGAGCAGTACTTC.

This clonotype was found many times. V is TRBV30 and J is TRBJ2-1; D unclear. V was shortened by 0 bases and J by 14 bases, with 8 bases between the two germline ends. CDR1 and CDR2 (germline): GTSNPN, SVGIG (reference sequence). CDR3 length: 10 amino acids. CDR3 DNA: TGTGCCTGGAGTGTAGTGGAGAAGTTCTTC. Translated: CAWSVVEKFF.

This clonotype was seen a handful of times. This sequence joins TRBV27 and TRBJ2-7; 7 nucleotides agree with TRBD2. Germline CDR1 reads MNHEY; CDR2 reads SMNVEV (reference sequence). The V and J ends lost 4 bases and 5 bases, in that order; junction bases with no gene match: 14. CDR3 size: 16 residues. CDR3 sequence: CASSSPSAGEGNEQYF. The CDR3 DNA reads as TGTGCCAGCAGTTCCCCTTCCGCGGGAGAAGGAAACGAGCAGTACTTC.

A few counts support this clonotype. The chain couples TRBV27 to TRBJ1-6, with 9 positions matching TRBD1. The germline V gene has CDR1 MNHEY and CDR2 SMNVEV (reference sequence). Unmatched junction bases numbered 12, after V lost 2 bases and J lost 10 bases. CDR3 length: 17 residues. CDR3 sequence reads: CASSLRFPGQGGSPLHF. The CDR3, as DNA: TGTGCCAGCAGTTTACGGTTTCCGGGACAGGGTGGATCACCCCTCCACTTT.

The chain is built from TRBV7-9 and TRBJ2-3, with D hard to call. The V end was cut by 2 bases, the J end by 3 bases, with 9 bases between. Germline values: CDR1 SEHNR, CDR2 FQNEAQ (reference sequence). This CDR3 comprises 14 residues. As DNA, the CDR3 is TGTGCCAGCAGCTTAAGTACTCCTACAGATACGCAGTATTTT. Residues: CASSLSTPTDTQYF.

This clonotype was detected many times. The V call is TRBV20-1, the J call TRBJ1-6, with a tentative D call TRBD1 (6 bases). CDR1 and CDR2 from the germline V gene are DFQATT and SNEGSKA (reference sequence). This CDR3 is built from 15 residues. The CDR3 DNA is TGCTGTACAGGGTTCGGAGGTCCAATGAATTCACCCCTCCACTTT. Its translation is CCTGFGGPMNSPLHF.

There are a few counts of this clonotype. The chain uses TRBV28 and TRBJ1-6; D might be TRBD1 (6 bases). V shed 6 bases and J shed 8 bases, with 17 bases lying between them. The germline V gene has CDR1 MDHEN and CDR2 SYDVKM. This CDR3 spans 15 amino acids. The CDR3 nucleotides are TGTGCCAGCAGACTCCTCGACAGGAGGGATTCACCCCTCCACTTT. Translation gives CASRLLDRRDSPLHF.

In its sample, this clonotype was seen many times. The rearrangement links TRBV12-3 or TRBV12-4 to TRBJ2-7; 7 bases fit TRBD1. V dropped 3 bases and J dropped 3; count of bases not matched to a gene: 8. This CDR3 region has 15 residues. For the CDR3, the DNA is TGTGCCAGCAGTTTTGGCACATACAGGGGCTACGAGCAGTACTTC. Encoded protein: CASSFGTYRGYEQYF.

In its sample, this clonotype was seen many times. J is TRBJ2-7 and V is TRBV9; 14 bases are shared with TRBD2. This CDR3 has 15 residues. Germline V CDR1 and CDR2: SGDLS, YYNGEE. V gave up 3 bases and J gave up 6 bases; unmatched junction bases: 5. Here the CDR3 reads CASSATSGREPEQYF. The CDR3 DNA sequence: TGTGCCAGCAGCGCGACTAGCGGGAGGGAGCCCGAGCAGTACTTC.

The sample holds many counts of this clonotype. The rearrangement uses TRBV12-3 or TRBV12-4 and TRBJ2-7, with D possibly TRBD1 on 5 matching bases. The CDR3 totals 16 residues. The V gene lost 6 bases and the J gene lost 1 base, with 19 bases spanning the gap. CDR3 residues: CASSNSLDISSYEQYF. The CDR3 coding sequence is TGTGCCAGCAGCAATAGCTTGGACATCAGTTCCTACGAGCAGTACTTC.

The rearrangement joins TRBV20-1 to TRBJ1-6; no definite D call. The germline V and J ends were trimmed by 3 bases and 6 bases, with 12 bases remaining between them. CDR1 and CDR2 from the germline V gene are DFQATT and SNEGSKA (reference sequence). This CDR3 is 14 amino acids long. CDR3 protein: CSARAQRANSPLHF. CDR3 DNA sequence: TGCAGTGCTAGGGCACAGAGAGCTAATTCACCCCTCCACTTT.

This clonotype was seen ten or more times. J is TRBJ2-7 and V is TRBV28; 12 bases are shared with TRBD2. The germline CDR1 and CDR2 sequences are MDHEN and SYDVKM. Trimming took 6 bases from V and 4 from J; bases not matched to a gene: 10. This CDR3 spans 16 amino acids. CDR3 DNA sequence: TGTGCCAGCAGCACTTGGGGACTAGCGGGTAAATACGAGCAGTACTTC. Its translation: CASSTWGLAGKYEQYF.

The V and J genes are TRBV20-1 and TRBJ2-5; D remains ambiguous. CDR1 DFQATT and CDR2 SNEGSKA come from the germline V gene (reference sequence). The CDR3 length is 12 residues. V was clipped by 0 bases and J by 7 bases, with 9 bases between them. DNA for the CDR3: TGCAGTGCTAGAGATATTTTCGGGACCCAGTACTTC. Translated: CSARDIFGTQYF.

This chain uses TRBV20-1 with TRBJ2-1; TRBD2 agrees at 9 bases. Germline trimming cut 5 bases from V and 8 bases from J; bases unmatched to any gene: 16. The CDR3 runs to 16 residues. Germline V lookup: CDR1 DFQATT, CDR2 SNEGSKA (reference sequence). CDR3 DNA sequence: TGCAGTGCTGACCTGACTAGCGGATACAATCGGGATGAGCAGTTCTTC. This encodes CSADLTSGYNRDEQFF.

In its sample, this clonotype was seen many times. The V call is TRBV5-1, the J call TRBJ2-1; TRBD1 matches at 9 bases. The V gene's germline CDR1 is SGHRS and CDR2 YFSETQ. Trimming at V came to 4 bases and at J to 4 bases, leaving 6 bases not matched to a gene. The CDR3 consists of 15 residues. The CDR3 DNA reads as TGCGCCAGCAGCGGATACAGGGGGCAGTACAATGAGCAGTTCTTC. Protein product: CASSGYRGQYNEQFF.

The V gene is TRBV14, the J gene TRBJ1-1; D call uncertain. The CDR3 consists of 16 residues. Trimming took 3 bases from V and 0 from J, leaving 14 bases between them. The germline gives CDR1 SGHDN, CDR2 FVKESK. The CDR3: CASSHTHGGMNTEAFF. As DNA, the CDR3 is TGTGCCAGCAGCCACACCCACGGAGGGATGAACACTGAAGCTTTCTTT.

This sequence joins TRBV5-1 and TRBJ1-1, with 8 bases that match TRBD1. V was clipped by 2 bases and J by 1 base; unmatched bases: 4. This CDR3 is 15 amino acids long. CDR1 SGHRS and CDR2 YFSETQ come from the germline V gene. The CDR3 is CASSFGQGQNTEAFF. CDR3 sequence (DNA): TGCGCCAGCAGCTTCGGACAGGGTCAGAACACTGAAGCTTTCTTT.

This clonotype was recorded at least ten times. The rearrangement links TRBV12-3 or TRBV12-4 to TRBJ2-1; D is perhaps TRBD2 (5 bases). Trimming left V 4 bases short and J 14 bases short, with 12 bases between. The CDR3 extends over 11 amino acids. The CDR3 sequence: CASSSTRTEFF. CDR3 bases: TGTGCCAGCAGTTCTACCCGGACTGAGTTCTTC.